The 32 T cell receptor beta chains given below trace back to one sample, sequenced in a study of T cells in Graves' hyperthyroidism and ophthalmopathy. Template material for amplifying TCR beta CDR3 regions consisted of RNA transcripts. With the HTBI primer set, the TCR CDR3 went through a first round of RT-PCR. TCRdb processed the multiplex PCR reads anew with MiXCR; each CDR3 protein has one entry. The table has 370,000 or so distinct CDR3 sequences, around 14% seen once. What was sequenced was blood. These receptors all come from a woman aged 18-30 years with Graves' hyperthyroidism that later progressed to Graves' ophthalmopathy.

Many counts were recorded for this clonotype. The genes are TRBV7-9 and TRBJ2-7; D might be TRBD2 (6 bases). This CDR3 has 16 amino acids. Deletions cut 4 bases from V and 2 bases from J, with 18 bases between. The germline CDR1 and CDR2 sequences are SEHNR and FQNEAQ (reference sequence). The CDR3: CASSSASVRAPYEQYF. The CDR3 DNA follows: TGTGCCAGCAGCTCAGCTAGCGTCCGGGCCCCCTACGAGCAGTACTTC.

V is TRBV5-1 and J is TRBJ1-6; 7 bases map to TRBD1. Trimming cost V 6 bases and J 7 bases; bases outside gene matches: 10. Germline V gene sequence: CDR1 SGHRS, CDR2 YFSETQ. CDR3 length: 15 amino acids. The CDR3, as DNA: TGCGCCAGCAACCTAGTCCCGGGACAGAATTCACCCCTCCACTTT. This sequence encodes CASNLVPGQNSPLHF.

This clonotype occurred many times. The chain has TRBV7-8 and TRBJ2-1, with unresolved D. The ends were cut back, 8 bases at V and 8 bases at J, with 16 bases in the middle. Germline V gives CDR1 SGHVS, CDR2 FQNEAQ. The CDR3 has 13 amino acids. CDR3 DNA sequence: TGTGCCAGCGGCCGACAATCCCAATATGAGCAGTTCTTC. This codes for CASGRQSQYEQFF.

The table lists this clonotype with many counts. The rearrangement uses TRBV12-3 or TRBV12-4 and TRBJ2-7, with 8 bases that match TRBD1. V lost 5 bases, J lost 4 bases, and 10 bases stayed unmatched. The CDR3 runs to 15 residues. CDR3 in amino acids: CASSPADRGGYEQYF. DNA for the CDR3: TGTGCCAGCAGTCCAGCAGACAGGGGTGGTTACGAGCAGTACTTC.

The chain joins TRBV5-1 to TRBJ2-3; D is possibly TRBD2 (5 bases). Trimming cost V 0 bases and J 1 base, with 12 bases left between them. Germline V CDR1 and CDR2: SGHRS, YFSETQ. This CDR3 is 16 amino acids long. The CDR3 here is CASSLGGRARTDTQYF. As DNA, the CDR3 is TGCGCCAGCAGCTTGGGAGGGCGGGCCCGCACAGATACGCAGTATTTT.

This clonotype came up many times. The rearrangement joins TRBV2 to TRBJ2-1; a possible D gene is TRBD2 (5 bases). Germline V CDR1 and CDR2: SNHLY, FYNNEI. This CDR3 is built from 14 residues. Trimming removed 3 bases at V and 5 bases at J, with 11 bases between. The CDR3 DNA sequence: TGTGCCAGCAGTGAGGGTAGCGACCACAATGAGCAGTTCTTC. It codes for CASSEGSDHNEQFF.

This clonotype was observed a handful of times. This sequence joins TRBV5-1 and TRBJ2-7; D is unresolved. CDR3 size: 16 residues. In germline, CDR1 is SGHRS, CDR2 YFSETQ. The germline V and J ends were trimmed by 2 bases and 0 bases, with 15 bases remaining between them. The CDR3 loop is CASSFAPGRSSYEQYF. The CDR3, as DNA: TGCGCCAGCAGCTTCGCCCCGGGTAGGAGCTCCTACGAGCAGTACTTC.

V and J are TRBV4-3 and TRBJ1-2, with D uncertain. The CDR3 spans 14 residues. Trimming removed 0 bases from V and 2 bases from J, with 7 bases in between. The germline V gene encodes CDR1 LGHNA and CDR2 YSLEER. Here the CDR3 DNA reads TGCGCCAGCAGCCAAGAAGGCTGGAACTATGGCTACACCTTC. This sequence encodes CASSQEGWNYGYTF.

The chain has TRBV4-3 and TRBJ2-5, with 11 bases fitting TRBD2. The CDR3 loop spans 16 amino acids. After removal of 5 bases from V and 5 bases from J, the junction contained 10 bases not matched to a gene. The germline V gene encodes CDR1 LGHNA and CDR2 YSLEER. The CDR3 DNA follows: TGCGCCAGCAGCGCGGGACTAGCGGCAAGAGGGGAGACCCAGTACTTC. It yields the protein CASSAGLAARGETQYF.

The chain links TRBV27 to TRBJ2-5; possible D gene TRBD2, 7 bases. Germline CDR1 is MNHEY and CDR2 is SMNVEV (reference sequence). V was pared by 7 bases and J by 5 bases, with 11 bases between. The length of the CDR3 is 12 residues. CDR3 bases: TGTGCCAGCAACAAGGGGGGGGAGACCCAGTACTTC. Residues: CASNKGGETQYF.

This clonotype was recorded at least ten times. The gene calls are TRBV20-1 and TRBJ1-6; D may be TRBD1 (6 bases). The CDR3 spans 16 residues. Deletions cut 2 bases from V and 8 bases from J, with 19 bases between. From germline, CDR1 is DFQATT and CDR2 SNEGSKA (reference sequence). CDR3 in DNA: TGCAGTGCTAGAAGGTCGGGGGGCAGGGCTGATTCACCCCTCCACTTT. Its protein is CSARRSGGRADSPLHF.

This clonotype was counted many times. The chain carries TRBV20-1 and TRBJ2-7; D is unclear. Trimming left V 3 bases short and J 3 bases short, with 6 bases between. CDR1 and CDR2 from the germline V gene are DFQATT and SNEGSKA (reference sequence). This CDR3 has 11 residues. Here the CDR3 DNA reads TGCAGTGCTAGGGTGGGCTACGAGCAGTACTTC. The encoded protein is CSARVGYEQYF.

Many counts were recorded for this clonotype. The chain has TRBV20-1 and TRBJ2-3; 12 bases are a match to TRBD2. The ends lost 4 bases at V and 6 bases at J; junction bases unmatched: 11. Germline-derived CDR1 and CDR2 are DFQATT and SNEGSKA (reference sequence). The CDR3 contains 16 residues. The CDR3 DNA follows: TGCAGTGCTATGTCCCTAGCGGGAGGGCTCCGGGATACGCAGTATTTT. Residues: CSAMSLAGGLRDTQYF.

This clonotype was recorded only once. This chain joins TRBV9 and TRBJ1-2, with TRBD1 as a possible D gene (6 bases). Trimming cost V 2 bases and J 6 bases, with 14 bases left between them. Germline V gene data show CDR1 as SGDLS and CDR2 as YYNGEE. The CDR3 spans 14 residues. The CDR3 DNA sequence: TGTGCCAGCAGCGTGGCTGGGGGGCGGGATGGCTACACCTTC. It specifies CASSVAGGRDGYTF. The full variable domain, in which reference TRBV9 and TRBJ1-2 provide the parts outside the CDR3, is DSGVTQTPKHLITATGQRVTLRCSPRSGDLSVYWYQQSLDQGLQFLIQYYNGEERAKGNILERFSAQQFPDLHSELNLSSLELGDSALYFCASSVAGGRDGYTFGSGTRLTVV.

This clonotype turned up a few times. The CDR3 nucleotides read TGCAGTGCTAGAGCGACGGGGACCCGCTCCTACAATGAGCAGTTCTTC. This translates into CSARATGTRSYNEQFF. The rearrangement links TRBV20-1 to TRBJ2-1; D possibly uses TRBD1 or TRBD2 (5 bases each). Germline CDR1 and CDR2: DFQATT and SNEGSKA (reference sequence). This CDR3 is 16 amino acids long. V lost 1 base, J lost 0 bases, and 13 bases lay in between.

The chain has TRBV4-1 and TRBJ2-5; no definite D call. V was trimmed by 1 base and J by 5 bases, leaving 17 bases between them. The CDR3 has 16 residues. Germline V gene data show CDR1 as MGHRA and CDR2 as YSYEKL. CDR3: CASSQGPATNRETQYF. The DNA for the CDR3 is TGCGCCAGCAGCCAAGGACCAGCGACAAATAGGGAGACCCAGTACTTC.

This clonotype was counted many times. V gene TRBV14 combines with J gene TRBJ2-5; the D is unclear. The CDR3 length is 13 residues. The V end was cut by 1 base, the J end by 5 bases, with 8 bases between. The germline V gene encodes CDR1 SGHDN and CDR2 FVKESK. The CDR3 loop reads CASSQGLKETQYF. In DNA form, the CDR3 reads TGTGCCAGCAGCCAAGGGTTGAAGGAGACCCAGTACTTC.

The rearrangement links TRBV27 to TRBJ2-5; tentatively, D is TRBD2 (7 bases). V lost 6 bases, J lost 9 bases, and 14 bases lay in between. Germline V CDR1 and CDR2: MNHEY, SMNVEV (reference sequence). This CDR3 contains 12 residues. CDR3 loop: CASSPRGAPQYF. DNA of the CDR3: TGTGCCAGCAGCCCACGGGGGGCCCCCCAGTACTTC.

This clonotype was counted ten times or more. The DNA for the CDR3 is TGTGCCAGCAGCTTAGAGTCCCAAGAGACCCAGTACTTC. It specifies CASSLESQETQYF. The V gene is TRBV7-9, the J gene TRBJ2-5, with D unclear. Trimming removed 1 base at V and 1 base at J, with 4 bases between. Germline values: CDR1 SEHNR, CDR2 FQNEAQ (reference sequence). The CDR3 is 13 amino acids.

This clonotype was counted many times. The genes are TRBV28 and TRBJ1-4, with D perhaps TRBD1 (5 bases). Germline-derived CDR1 and CDR2 are MDHEN and SYDVKM. The length of the CDR3 is 16 residues. V was pared by 5 bases and J by 0 bases, with 13 bases between. CDR3 coding DNA: TGTGCCAGCAGTCGTGGGACGGCTGCAACTAATGAAAAACTGTTTTTT. It specifies CASSRGTAATNEKLFF.

This clonotype was seen many times. The chain couples TRBV12-3 or TRBV12-4 to TRBJ2-3; 10 bases match TRBD2. The CDR3 has 16 amino acids. The V and J ends lost 2 bases and 6 bases, in that order; junction bases with no gene match: 8. CDR3 loop: CASSLSSGSGPDTQYF. The CDR3 coding sequence is TGTGCCAGCAGTTTATCTAGCGGGAGTGGGCCCGATACGCAGTATTTT.

This clonotype was seen many times. The chain links TRBV2 to TRBJ1-3, with TRBD1 matching over 7 bases. The germline CDR1 and CDR2 sequences are SNHLY and FYNNEI. The CDR3 is 14 residues long. With V trimmed by 5 bases and J by 5 bases, 6 bases remained unmatched. The CDR3 sequence is CASSYEGARNTIYF. DNA of the CDR3: TGTGCCAGCAGTTACGAGGGGGCAAGAAACACCATATATTTT.

This rearrangement joins TRBV12-3 or TRBV12-4 to TRBJ2-6; maybe TRBD2 (6 bases). The CDR3 consists of 17 residues. The V end lost 4 bases, the J end lost 0 bases, and 13 bases lay between the germline ends. This CDR3 is CASSSGVGFSGANVLTF. For the CDR3, the DNA is TGTGCCAGCAGTTCGGGAGTTGGATTCTCTGGGGCCAACGTCCTGACTTTC.

The chain joins TRBV19 to TRBJ1-5; TRBD1 aligns across 7 bases. The germline gives CDR1 LNHDA, CDR2 SQIVND (reference sequence). Germline trimming cut 7 bases from V and 3 bases from J; bases unmatched to any gene: 12. This CDR3 has 16 amino acids. The CDR3 sequence: CASTKRGRAYNQPQHF. DNA for the CDR3: TGTGCCAGTACCAAGAGGGGGCGGGCTTACAATCAGCCCCAGCATTTT.

This clonotype was counted ten times or more. The rearrangement links TRBV20-1 to TRBJ2-5, with D possibly matching TRBD2 (6 bases). V was cut by 6 bases and J by 3 bases, with 14 bases left in between. Germline assignment: CDR1 DFQATT and CDR2 SNEGSKA (reference sequence). The CDR3 has 13 residues. The CDR3 sequence: CSAAGTGKETQYF. CDR3 sequence (DNA): TGCAGTGCGGCCGGGACTGGAAAAGAGACCCAGTACTTC.

The chain links TRBV27 to TRBJ2-2; D call uncertain. Trimming took 3 bases from V and 0 from J, leaving 5 bases between them. CDR1 and CDR2 (germline): MNHEY, SMNVEV (reference sequence). This CDR3 contains 14 residues. Written as DNA, the CDR3 is TGTGCCAGCAGTTTTCGTACGAACACCGGGGAGCTGTTTTTT. This sequence encodes CASSFRTNTGELFF.

A few counts support this clonotype. A much larger clone is a single base away; this may be a read error. Here the CDR3 omits its conserved ending phenylalanine or tryptophan, so a read error is the likely source. The rearrangement joins TRBV7-2 to TRBJ1-2, with D hard to call. The germline CDR1 and CDR2 sequences are SGHTA and FQGNSA. The CDR3 is 15 amino acids. V lost 5 bases, J lost 0 bases, and 13 bases lay in between. CDR3 amino acids: CASSRTPVSNYGYTL. The CDR3 DNA sequence: TGTGCCAGCAGCCGAACACCAGTTTCTAACTATGGCTACACCCTC.

This clonotype has a handful of counts. The gene calls are TRBV11-2 and TRBJ2-2, with TRBD2 identical over 10 bases. After removal of 5 bases from V and 4 bases from J, the junction contained 7 bases not matched to a gene. There are 16 residues in the CDR3. Germline CDR1 is SGHAT and CDR2 is FQNNGV. The CDR3 bases are TGTGCCAGCAGCACCCTAGCGGGAGAGGTCACCGGGGAGCTGTTTTTT. It specifies CASSTLAGEVTGELFF.

This clonotype appeared many times. V usage is TRBV20-1 and J usage is TRBJ2-1; 9 positions agree with TRBD2. In germline, CDR1 is DFQATT, CDR2 SNEGSKA (reference sequence). Trimming removed 2 bases from V and 8 bases from J; junction bases left unmatched: 13. The CDR3 spans 16 residues. The CDR3 DNA sequence: TGCAGTGCTAGAATCCTAGCGGGATATCGAGGGGATGAGCAGTTCTTC. Its protein product is CSARILAGYRGDEQFF.

There are a few counts of this clonotype. This rearrangement joins TRBV5-1 to TRBJ2-7; D gene ambiguous. Germline V gives CDR1 SGHRS, CDR2 YFSETQ. V shed 3 bases and J shed 1 base, with 11 bases lying between them. The CDR3 spans 14 residues. CDR3 in amino acids: CASSWVGESYEQYF. The CDR3 nucleotides are TGCGCCAGCAGCTGGGTCGGCGAATCCTACGAGCAGTACTTC.

This clonotype has ten or more counts. The rearrangement uses TRBV3-1 and TRBJ2-2; TRBD2 aligns across 14 bases. This CDR3 is built from 19 residues. CDR1 and CDR2 (germline): LGHDT, YNNKEL (reference sequence). V lost 2 bases and J lost 5; bases outside the gene matches: 10. The CDR3 spells CASSQKRLAGGPRTGELFF. The CDR3, as DNA: TGTGCCAGCAGCCAAAAACGACTAGCGGGAGGGCCGAGGACCGGGGAGCTGTTTTTT.

The chain links TRBV5-4 to TRBJ1-6; D gene ambiguous. This CDR3 has 13 residues. Germline V gene sequence: CDR1 SGHNT, CDR2 YYREEE (reference sequence). V was cut by 4 bases and J by 6 bases, with 8 bases left in between. The DNA of the CDR3 is TGTGCCAGCAGCCGCGACATTAATTCACCCCTCCACTTT. Protein sequence: CASSRDINSPLHF. The complete variable domain, with remaining parts taken from reference TRBV5-4 and TRBJ1-6, reads ETGVTQSPTHLIKTRGQQVTLRCSSQSGHNTVSWYQQALGQGPQFIFQYYREEENGRGNFPPRFSGLQFPNYSSELNVNALELDDSALYLCASSRDINSPLHFGNGTRLTVT.